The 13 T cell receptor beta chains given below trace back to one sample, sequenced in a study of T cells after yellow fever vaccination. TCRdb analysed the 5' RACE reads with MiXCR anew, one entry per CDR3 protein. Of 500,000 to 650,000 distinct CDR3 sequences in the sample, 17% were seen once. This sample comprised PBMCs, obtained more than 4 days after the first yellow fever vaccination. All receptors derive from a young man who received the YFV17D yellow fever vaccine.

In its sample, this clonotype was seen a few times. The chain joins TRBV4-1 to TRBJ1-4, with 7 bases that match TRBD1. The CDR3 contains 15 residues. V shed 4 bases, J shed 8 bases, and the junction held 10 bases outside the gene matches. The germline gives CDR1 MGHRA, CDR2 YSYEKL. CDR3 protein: CASSLNPGTAEKLFF. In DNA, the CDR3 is TGCGCCAGCAGCCTGAATCCCGGGACAGCCGAAAAACTGTTTTTT.

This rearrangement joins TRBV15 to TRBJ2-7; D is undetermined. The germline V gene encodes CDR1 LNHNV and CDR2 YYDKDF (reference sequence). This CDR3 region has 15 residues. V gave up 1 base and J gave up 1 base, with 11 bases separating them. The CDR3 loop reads CATSRVGGGSYEQYV. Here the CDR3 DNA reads TGTGCCACCAGCAGAGTCGGCGGCGGTTCCTACGAGCAGTACGTC.

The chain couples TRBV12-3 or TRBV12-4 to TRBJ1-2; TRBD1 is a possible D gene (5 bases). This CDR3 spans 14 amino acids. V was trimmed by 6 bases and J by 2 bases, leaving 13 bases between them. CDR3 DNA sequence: TGTGCCAGCAGGGGCTCTTGGGGGAACTATGGCTACACCTTC. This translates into CASRGSWGNYGYTF.

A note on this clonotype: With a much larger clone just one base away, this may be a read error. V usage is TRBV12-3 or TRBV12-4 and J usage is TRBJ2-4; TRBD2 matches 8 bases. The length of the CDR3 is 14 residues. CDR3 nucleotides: TGTGCCAGCAGACTTCGGGGGGGCCAAAACATTCAGTGCTTC. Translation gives CASRLRGGQNIQCF.

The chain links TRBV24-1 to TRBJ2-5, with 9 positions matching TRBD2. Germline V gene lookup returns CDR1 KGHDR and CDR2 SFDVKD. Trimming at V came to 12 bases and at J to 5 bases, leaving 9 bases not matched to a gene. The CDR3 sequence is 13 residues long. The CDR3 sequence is CAAGTSPSETQYF. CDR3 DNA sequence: TGTGCCGCCGGGACTAGCCCCTCGGAGACCCAGTACTTC.

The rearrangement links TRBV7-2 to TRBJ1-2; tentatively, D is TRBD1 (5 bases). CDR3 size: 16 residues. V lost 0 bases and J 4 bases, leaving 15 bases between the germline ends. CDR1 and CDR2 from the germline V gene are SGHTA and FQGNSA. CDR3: CASSLAQANPLYGYTF. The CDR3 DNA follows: TGTGCCAGCAGCTTAGCACAGGCGAACCCCCTCTATGGCTACACCTTC.

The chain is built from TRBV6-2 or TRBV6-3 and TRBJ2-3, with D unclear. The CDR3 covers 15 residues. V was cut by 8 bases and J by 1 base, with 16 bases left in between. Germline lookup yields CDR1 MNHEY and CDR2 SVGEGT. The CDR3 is CASANPPDGTDTQYF. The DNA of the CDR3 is TGTGCCAGCGCCAACCCCCCCGATGGCACAGATACGCAGTATTTT.

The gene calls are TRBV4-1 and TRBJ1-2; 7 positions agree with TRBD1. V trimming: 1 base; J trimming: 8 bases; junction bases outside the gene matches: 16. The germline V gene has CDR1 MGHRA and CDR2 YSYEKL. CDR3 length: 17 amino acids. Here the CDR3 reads CASSQGRIGTALSGYTF. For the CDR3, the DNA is TGCGCCAGCAGCCAAGGGAGGATAGGGACAGCTTTATCGGGCTACACCTTC.

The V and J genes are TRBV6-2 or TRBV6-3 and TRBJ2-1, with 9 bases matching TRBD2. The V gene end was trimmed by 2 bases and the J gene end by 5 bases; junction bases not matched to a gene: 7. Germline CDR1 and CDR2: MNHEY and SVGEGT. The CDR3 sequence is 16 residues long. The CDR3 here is CASSYRTSGSHNEQFF. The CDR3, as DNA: TGTGCCAGCAGTTACCGTACTAGCGGGTCCCACAATGAGCAGTTCTTC.

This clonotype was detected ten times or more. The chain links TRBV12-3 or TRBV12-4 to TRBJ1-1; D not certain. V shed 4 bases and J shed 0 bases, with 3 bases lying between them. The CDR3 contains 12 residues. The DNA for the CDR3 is TGTGCCAGCAGTTCTATGAACACTGAAGCTTTCTTT. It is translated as CASSSMNTEAFF.

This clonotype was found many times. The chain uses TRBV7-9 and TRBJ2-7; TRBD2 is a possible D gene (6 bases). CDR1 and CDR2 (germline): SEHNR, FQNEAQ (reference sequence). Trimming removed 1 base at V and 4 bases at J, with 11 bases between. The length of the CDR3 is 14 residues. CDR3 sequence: CASSLGIGGYEQYV. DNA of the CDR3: TGTGCCAGCAGCTTAGGCATTGGAGGGTACGAGCAGTACGTC.

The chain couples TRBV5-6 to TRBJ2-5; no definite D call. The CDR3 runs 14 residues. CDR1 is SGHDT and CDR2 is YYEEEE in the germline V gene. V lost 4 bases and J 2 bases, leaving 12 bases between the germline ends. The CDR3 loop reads CASSNGHRQETQYF. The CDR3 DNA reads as TGTGCCAGCAGCAATGGGCACAGACAAGAGACCCAGTACTTC.

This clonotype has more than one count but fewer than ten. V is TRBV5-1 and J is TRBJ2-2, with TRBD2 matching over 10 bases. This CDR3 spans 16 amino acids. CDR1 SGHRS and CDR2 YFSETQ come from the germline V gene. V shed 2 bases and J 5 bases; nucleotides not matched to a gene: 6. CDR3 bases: TGCGCCAGCAGCTTCGGACTAGCGGAAAGAACCGGGGAGCTGTTTTTT. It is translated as CASSFGLAERTGELFF.